Listed here are 9 T cell receptor beta chains from one sample, sequenced in a study of T cell repertoires in cytomegalovirus infection. These TCRs are of unknown antigen specificity. TCRdb called the reads again in MiXCR, with one record for every CDR3 protein. The data contain around 360,000 distinct CDR3 sequences, 34% of them seen just once; the ten biggest clones take up roughly 12%. The sequences come from cultured PBMCs, collected from culture after CMV antigen stimulation. The source of these receptors is a human donor in good health (CMV status not recorded). Some clones in this sample may be carry-over from other donors' samples.

The chain has TRBV28 and TRBJ2-1; D is uncertain. CDR3 length equals 21 residues. The V gene lost 6 bases and the J gene lost 4 bases, with 34 bases spanning the gap. Germline CDR1 and CDR2: MDHEN and SYDVKM. The CDR3 sequence: CASSHLSWRRPARKTYNEQFF. The CDR3 nucleotides are TGTGCCAGCAGCCACCTTTCGTGGCGTCGCCCAGCCCGAAAAACATACAATGAGCAGTTCTTC.

The V and J genes are TRBV19 and TRBJ1-5; 8 nucleotides align to TRBD1. The junction had 8 bases not matched to a gene; V was cut back by 4 bases and J by 6 bases. Germline CDR1 and CDR2: LNHDA and SQIVND (reference sequence). There are 15 residues in the CDR3. The CDR3 DNA reads as TGTGCCAGTAGTAAGGACAGGGTAATGATTCAGCCCCAGCATTTT. The encoded protein is CASSKDRVMIQPQHF.

V gene TRBV20-1 combines with J gene TRBJ2-3, with D unresolved. This CDR3 contains 13 residues. Germline assignment: CDR1 DFQATT and CDR2 SNEGSKA (reference sequence). V lost 4 bases, J lost 0 bases, and 8 bases lay in between. This CDR3 reads CSAKGRSTDTQYF. The CDR3 DNA reads TGCAGTGCTAAAGGACGTAGCACAGATACGCAGTATTTT.

The chain carries TRBV6-1 and TRBJ2-4; the D gene is possibly TRBD1 (6 bases). Germline values: CDR1 MNHNS, CDR2 SASEGT. V gave up 4 bases and J gave up 6 bases, with 13 bases separating them. The CDR3 has 14 amino acids. CDR3 in amino acids: CASSAEDSINIQYF. The CDR3 DNA sequence: TGTGCCAGCAGTGCCGAGGACAGTATAAACATTCAGTACTTC.

This CDR3 reads CASSQGGTGRYEQYF. The CDR3 DNA reads as TGTGCCAGCAGTCAAGGCGGGACAGGGAGGTACGAGCAGTACTTC. The genes are TRBV28 and TRBJ2-7, with 9 bases identical to TRBD1. V lost 5 bases and J lost 4; bases outside the gene matches: 9. The CDR3 contains 15 residues. Germline CDR1 is MDHEN and CDR2 is SYDVKM.

This chain uses TRBV7-2 with TRBJ2-5; 8 nucleotides line up with TRBD2. Looked up from germline, CDR1 is SGHTA and CDR2 is FQGNSA. V lost 5 bases to trimming and J lost 4 bases; unmatched junction nucleotides: 6. This CDR3 is built from 14 residues. The CDR3 spells CASSAIAGTETQYF. CDR3 sequence (DNA): TGTGCCAGCAGCGCGATAGCGGGAACAGAGACCCAGTACTTC.

In its sample, this clonotype was seen a few times. The V gene is TRBV4-3, the J gene TRBJ2-1; the match to TRBD2 covers 10 bases. Germline trimming cut 0 bases from V and 10 bases from J; bases unmatched to any gene: 12. The germline gives CDR1 LGHNA, CDR2 YSLEER. This CDR3 region has 17 residues. CDR3 DNA: TGCGCCAGCAGCCAAGATCAAGCTAGCGGGAGTTGGGGGGAGCAGTTCTTC. Translation gives CASSQDQASGSWGEQFF.

This clonotype is a singleton in its sample. Here the CDR3 DNA reads TGTGCCAGCAGCGCCAGGACAGGCGTATCCAGGGAGCTGTTTTTT. Translating it yields CASSARTGVSRELFF. The chain has TRBV7-9 and TRBJ2-2; 7 nucleotides align to TRBD1. Germline assignment: CDR1 SEHNR and CDR2 FQNEAQ (reference sequence). V trimming: 5 bases; J trimming: 9 bases; junction bases outside the gene matches: 12. The CDR3 consists of 15 residues.

This clonotype turned up a few times. The CDR3 spells CASRADRGRSTSKSGANVLTF. Here the CDR3 DNA reads TGTGCCAGTAGGGCGGACAGGGGGCGTTCTACGTCTAAGTCTGGGGCCAACGTCCTGACTTTC. The chain couples TRBV19 to TRBJ2-6, with 11 bases identical to TRBD1. The CDR3 is made up of 21 amino acids. Germline V gene lookup returns CDR1 LNHDA and CDR2 SQIVND (reference sequence). J gave up 1 base and V 6 bases, and 17 bases lay outside the gene matches.